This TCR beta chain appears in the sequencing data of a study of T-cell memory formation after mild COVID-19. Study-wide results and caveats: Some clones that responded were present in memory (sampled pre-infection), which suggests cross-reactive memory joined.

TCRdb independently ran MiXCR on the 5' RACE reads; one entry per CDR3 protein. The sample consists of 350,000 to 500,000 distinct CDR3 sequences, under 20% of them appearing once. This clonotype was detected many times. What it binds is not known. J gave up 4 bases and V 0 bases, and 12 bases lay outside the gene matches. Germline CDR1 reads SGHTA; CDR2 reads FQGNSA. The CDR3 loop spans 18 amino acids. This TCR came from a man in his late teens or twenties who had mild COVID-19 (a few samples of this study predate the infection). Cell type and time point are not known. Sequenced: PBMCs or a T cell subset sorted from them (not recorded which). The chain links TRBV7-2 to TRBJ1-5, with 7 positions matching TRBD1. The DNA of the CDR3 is TGTGCCAGCAGCTTAGCTGGGGGGGCTGCCAGGGGGAATCAGCCCCAGCATTTT. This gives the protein CASSLAGGAARGNQPQHF.